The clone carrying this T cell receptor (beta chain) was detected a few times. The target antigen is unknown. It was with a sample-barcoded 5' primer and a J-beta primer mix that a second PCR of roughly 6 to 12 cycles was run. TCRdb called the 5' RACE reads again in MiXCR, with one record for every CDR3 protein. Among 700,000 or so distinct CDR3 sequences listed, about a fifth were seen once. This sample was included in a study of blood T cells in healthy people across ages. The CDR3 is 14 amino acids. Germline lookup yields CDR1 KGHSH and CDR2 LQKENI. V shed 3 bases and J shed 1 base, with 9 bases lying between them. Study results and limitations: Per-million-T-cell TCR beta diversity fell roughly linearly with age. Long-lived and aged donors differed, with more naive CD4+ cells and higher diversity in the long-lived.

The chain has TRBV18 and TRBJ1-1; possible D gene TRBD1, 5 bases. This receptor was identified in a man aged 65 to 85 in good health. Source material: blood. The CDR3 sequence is CASSPGLENTEAFF. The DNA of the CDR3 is TGTGCCAGCTCACCGGGACTGGAGAACACTGAAGCTTTCTTT.